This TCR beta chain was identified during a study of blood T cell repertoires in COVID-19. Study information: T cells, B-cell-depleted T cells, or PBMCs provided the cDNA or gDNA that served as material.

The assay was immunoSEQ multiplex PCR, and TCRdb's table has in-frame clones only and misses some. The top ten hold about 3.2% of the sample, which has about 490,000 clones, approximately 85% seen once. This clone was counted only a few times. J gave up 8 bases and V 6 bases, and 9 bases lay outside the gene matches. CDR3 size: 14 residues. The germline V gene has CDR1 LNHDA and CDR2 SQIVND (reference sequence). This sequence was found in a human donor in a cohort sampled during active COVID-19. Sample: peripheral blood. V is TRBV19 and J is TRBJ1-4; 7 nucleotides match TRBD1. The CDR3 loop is CASSDRAVGEKLFF. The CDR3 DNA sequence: TGTGCCAGTAGCGACAGGGCGGTAGGCGAAAAACTGTTTTTT.